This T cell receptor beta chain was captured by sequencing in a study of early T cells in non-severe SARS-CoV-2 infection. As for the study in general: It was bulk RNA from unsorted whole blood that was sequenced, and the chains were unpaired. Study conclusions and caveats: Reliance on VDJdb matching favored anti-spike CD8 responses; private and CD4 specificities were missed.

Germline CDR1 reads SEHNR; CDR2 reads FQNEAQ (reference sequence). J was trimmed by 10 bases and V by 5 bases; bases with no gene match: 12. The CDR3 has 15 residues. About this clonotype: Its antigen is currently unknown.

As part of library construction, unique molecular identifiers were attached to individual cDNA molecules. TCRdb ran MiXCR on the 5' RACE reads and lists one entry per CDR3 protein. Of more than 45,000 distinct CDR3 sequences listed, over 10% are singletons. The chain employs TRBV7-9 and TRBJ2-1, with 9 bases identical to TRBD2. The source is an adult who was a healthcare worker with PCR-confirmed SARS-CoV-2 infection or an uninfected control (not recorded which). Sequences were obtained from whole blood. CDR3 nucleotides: TGTGCCAGCAGCGCGCCGGGAGCGGGGGGCAGGGAGCAGTTCTTC. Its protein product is CASSAPGAGGREQFF.